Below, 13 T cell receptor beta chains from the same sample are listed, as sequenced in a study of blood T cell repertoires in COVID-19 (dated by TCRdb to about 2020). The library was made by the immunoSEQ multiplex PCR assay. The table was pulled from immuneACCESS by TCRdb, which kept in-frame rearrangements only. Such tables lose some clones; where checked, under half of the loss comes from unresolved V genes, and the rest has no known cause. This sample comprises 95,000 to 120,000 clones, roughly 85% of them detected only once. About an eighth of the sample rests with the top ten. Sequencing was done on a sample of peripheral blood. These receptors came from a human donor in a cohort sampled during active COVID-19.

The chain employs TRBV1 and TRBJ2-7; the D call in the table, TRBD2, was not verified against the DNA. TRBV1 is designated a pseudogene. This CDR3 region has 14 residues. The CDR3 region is CTSSQPATSYEQYF. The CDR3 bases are TGCACCAGCAGCCAGCCCGCTACTTCCTACGAGCAGTACTTC.

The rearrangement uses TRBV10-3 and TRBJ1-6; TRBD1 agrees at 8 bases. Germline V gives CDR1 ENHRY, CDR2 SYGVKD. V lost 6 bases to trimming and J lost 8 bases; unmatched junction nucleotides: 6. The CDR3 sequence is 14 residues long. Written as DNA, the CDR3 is TGTGCCATCAGGGGACAGGTGAACGATTCACCCCTCCACTTT. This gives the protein CAIRGQVNDSPLHF.

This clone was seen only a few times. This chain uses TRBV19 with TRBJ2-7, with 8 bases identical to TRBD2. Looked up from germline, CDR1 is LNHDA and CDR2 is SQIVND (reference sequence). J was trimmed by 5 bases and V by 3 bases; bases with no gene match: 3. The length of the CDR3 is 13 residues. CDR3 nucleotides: TGTGCCAGTAGTATCGCAGCGGGGGACGAGCAGTACTTC. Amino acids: CASSIAAGDEQYF. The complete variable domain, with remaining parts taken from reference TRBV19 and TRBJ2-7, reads DGGITQSPKYLFRKEGQNVTLSCEQNLNHDAMYWYRQDPGQGLRLIYYSQIVNDFQKGDIAEGYSVSREKKESFPLTVTSAQKNPTAFYLCASSIAAGDEQYFGPGTRLTVT.

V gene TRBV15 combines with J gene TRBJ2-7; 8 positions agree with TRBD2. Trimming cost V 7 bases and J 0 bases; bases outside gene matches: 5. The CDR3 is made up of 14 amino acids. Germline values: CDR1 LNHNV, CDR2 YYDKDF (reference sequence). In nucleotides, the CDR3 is TGTGCCACCACTCAGCGGGGGAGCTCCTACGAGCAGTACTTC. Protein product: CATTQRGSSYEQYF. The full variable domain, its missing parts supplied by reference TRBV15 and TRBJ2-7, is DAMVIQNPRYQVTQFGKPVTLSCSQTLNHNVMYWYQQKSSQAPKLLFHYYDKDFNNEADTPDNFQSRRPNTSFCFLDIRSPGLGDTAMYLCATTQRGSSYEQYFGPGTRLTVT.

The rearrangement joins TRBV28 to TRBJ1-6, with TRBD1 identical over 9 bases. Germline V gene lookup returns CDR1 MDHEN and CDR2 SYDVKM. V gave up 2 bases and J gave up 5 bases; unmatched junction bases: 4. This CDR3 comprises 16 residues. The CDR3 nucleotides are TGTGCCAGCAGTTTAATTGGACAGGGGAATAATTCACCCCTCCACTTT. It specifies CASSLIGQGNNSPLHF.

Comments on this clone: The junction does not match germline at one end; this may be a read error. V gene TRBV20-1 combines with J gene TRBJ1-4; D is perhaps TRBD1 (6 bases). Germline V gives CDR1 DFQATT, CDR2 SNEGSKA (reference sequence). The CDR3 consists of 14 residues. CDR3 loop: CSASIRDTIEKLFF. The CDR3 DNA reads TGCAGTGCTAGTATACGGGACACTATCGAAAAGCTGTTTTTT.

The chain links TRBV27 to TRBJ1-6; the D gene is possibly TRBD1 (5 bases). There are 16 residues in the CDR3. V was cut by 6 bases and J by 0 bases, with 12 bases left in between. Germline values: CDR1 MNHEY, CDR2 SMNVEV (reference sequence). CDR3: CASSLQASSYNSPLHF. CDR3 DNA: TGTGCCAGCAGCTTACAGGCAAGCTCCTATAATTCACCCCTCCACTTT.

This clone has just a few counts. The CDR3 reads CASSLGTLAGSYEQYF. The CDR3 coding sequence is TGTGCCAGCAGCTTAGGGACCCTCGCAGGGTCCTACGAGCAGTACTTC. The chain is built from TRBV11-2 and TRBJ2-7; tentatively, D is TRBD1 (5 bases). CDR1 and CDR2 (germline): SGHAT, FQNNGV. This CDR3 has 16 residues. With 1 base removed from V and 1 base from J, the gap between germline ends came to 14 bases.

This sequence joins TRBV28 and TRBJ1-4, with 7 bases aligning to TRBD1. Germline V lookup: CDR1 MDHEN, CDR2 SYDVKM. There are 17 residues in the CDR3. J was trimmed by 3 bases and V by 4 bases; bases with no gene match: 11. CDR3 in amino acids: CASSSSGQLGANEKLFF. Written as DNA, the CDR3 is TGTGCCAGCAGTTCCTCGGGACAGCTCGGGGCTAATGAAAAACTGTTTTTT.

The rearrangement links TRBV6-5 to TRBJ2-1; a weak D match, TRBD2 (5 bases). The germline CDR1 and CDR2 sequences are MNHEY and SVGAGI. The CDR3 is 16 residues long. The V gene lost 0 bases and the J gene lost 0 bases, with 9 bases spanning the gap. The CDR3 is CASSYSPGNSYNEQFF. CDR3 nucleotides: TGTGCCAGCAGTTACTCGCCGGGGAACTCCTACAATGAGCAGTTCTTC.

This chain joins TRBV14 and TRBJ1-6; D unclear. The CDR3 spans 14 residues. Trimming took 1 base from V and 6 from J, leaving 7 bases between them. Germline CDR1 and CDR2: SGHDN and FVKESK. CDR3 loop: CASSQGRGNSPLHF. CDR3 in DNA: TGTGCCAGCAGCCAAGGACGGGGTAATTCACCCCTCCACTTT.

The chain's CDR3 is CASTGRLEAFF. The CDR3, as DNA: TGTGCCAGCACCGGAAGACTGGAGGCTTTCTTT. V and J are TRBV28 and TRBJ1-1; D remains unclear. V lost 7 bases and J lost 11, with 14 bases in between. There are 11 residues in the CDR3. Germline CDR1 reads MDHEN; CDR2 reads SYDVKM.

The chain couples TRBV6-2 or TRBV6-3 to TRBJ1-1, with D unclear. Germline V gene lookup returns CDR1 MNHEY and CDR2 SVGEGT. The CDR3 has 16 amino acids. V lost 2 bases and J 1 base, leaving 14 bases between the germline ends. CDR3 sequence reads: CASSYPRGRENTEAFF. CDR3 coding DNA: TGTGCCAGCAGTTACCCCCGCGGGCGCGAGAACACTGAAGCTTTCTTT.